This TCR beta chain was sequenced for a study of shared clonotypes between healthy human individuals. The table lists this clone with a few counts. Its matching antigen is unknown. Notes on the study in general: The study found lower generation probabilities in non-shared clonotypes than in those shared by all four donors. Sequencing depth was expected to affect clonotype sharing among donors. Rarefaction exposed incomplete sorted-subset sequencing despite large depth.

CDR1 is LNHDA and CDR2 is SQIVND in the germline V gene (reference sequence). The CDR3 runs to 12 residues. V lost 10 bases and J 4 bases, leaving 14 bases between the germline ends. The table came from immunoSEQ multiplex PCR; TCRdb's copy has only in-frame clones and leaves some out. Among more than 2 million clones listed, less than 95% were seen once. CD45RO-negative CD8 cells positively selected for CCR7 made up the naive population, which excluded terminally differentiated effector memory CD45RA+ cells. The origin of this receptor is a man younger than 30 in good health. V usage is TRBV19 and J usage is TRBJ2-7; a weak D match, TRBD2 (5 bases). Material for sequencing was naive CD8+ T cells sorted from blood. The CDR3 DNA reads as TGTGCCACATCCGATCGGGGTTACGAGCAGTACTTC. It encodes CATSDRGYEQYF.